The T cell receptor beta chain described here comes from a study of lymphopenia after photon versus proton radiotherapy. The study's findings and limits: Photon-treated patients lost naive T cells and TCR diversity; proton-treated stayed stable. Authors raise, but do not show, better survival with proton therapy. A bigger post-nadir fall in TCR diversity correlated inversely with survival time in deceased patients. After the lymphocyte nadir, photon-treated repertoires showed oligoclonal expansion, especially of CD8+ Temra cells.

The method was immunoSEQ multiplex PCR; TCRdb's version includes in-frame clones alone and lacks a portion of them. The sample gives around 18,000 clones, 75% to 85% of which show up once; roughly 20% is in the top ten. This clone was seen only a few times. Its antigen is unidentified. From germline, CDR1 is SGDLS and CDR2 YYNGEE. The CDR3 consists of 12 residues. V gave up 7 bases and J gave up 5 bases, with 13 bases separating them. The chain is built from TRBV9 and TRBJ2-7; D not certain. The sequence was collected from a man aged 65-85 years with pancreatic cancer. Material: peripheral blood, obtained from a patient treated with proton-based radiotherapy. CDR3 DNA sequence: TGTGCCAGCGGGCCCAACAACCACGAGCAGTACTTC. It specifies CASGPNNHEQYF.